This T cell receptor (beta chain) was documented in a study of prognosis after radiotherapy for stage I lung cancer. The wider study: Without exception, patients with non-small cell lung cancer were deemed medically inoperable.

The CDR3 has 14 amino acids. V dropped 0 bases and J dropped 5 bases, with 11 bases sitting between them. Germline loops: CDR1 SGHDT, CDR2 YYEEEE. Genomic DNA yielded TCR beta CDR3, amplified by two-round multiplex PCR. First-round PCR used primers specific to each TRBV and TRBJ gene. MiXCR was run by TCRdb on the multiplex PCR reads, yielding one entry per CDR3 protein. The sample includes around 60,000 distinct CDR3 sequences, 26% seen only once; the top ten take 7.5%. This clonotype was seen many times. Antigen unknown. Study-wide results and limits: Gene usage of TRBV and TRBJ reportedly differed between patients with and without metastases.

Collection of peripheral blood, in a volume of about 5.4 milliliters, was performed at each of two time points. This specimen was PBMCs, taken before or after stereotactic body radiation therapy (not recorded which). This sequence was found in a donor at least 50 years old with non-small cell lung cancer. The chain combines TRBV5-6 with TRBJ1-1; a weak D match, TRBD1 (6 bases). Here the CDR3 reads CASSLAGVRTEAFF. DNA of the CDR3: TGTGCCAGCAGCTTGGCAGGGGTTCGGACTGAAGCTTTCTTT.